The clone carrying this T cell receptor (beta chain) was counted once. The CDR3 consists of 13 residues. Germline V CDR1 and CDR2: MDHEN, SYDVKM. Trimming removed 3 bases at V and 0 bases at J, with 5 bases between. This sample was taken from a study of blood T cell repertoires in COVID-19. Study-wide context: The origin of the acute and convalescent COVID-19 samples was the United States, Italy and Spain. PBMCs, B-cell-depleted T cells, or T cells provided the cDNA or gDNA that made up the material.

Seattle's enrolled individuals joined amid active infection and were then monitored longitudinally. In the original workflow: Scientists estimated how many nucleated cells there were by amplifying reference gene primers. Profiling relied on immunoSEQ multiplex PCR, and the TCRdb table lists in-frame clones only, not all of them. The DNA gave D and trimming, while V, J and clone size come from that table. The sample consists of tens of thousands of clones, 85% to 90% of them appearing once. The TCR was taken from a woman in her sixties or seventies with COVID-19, enrolled during active disease. The sequenced sample was peripheral blood. The chain couples TRBV28 to TRBJ1-2; D gene uncertain. In DNA, the CDR3 is TGTGCCAGCAGTTTCCGAGCTAACTATGGCTACACCTTC. Residues: CASSFRANYGYTF.